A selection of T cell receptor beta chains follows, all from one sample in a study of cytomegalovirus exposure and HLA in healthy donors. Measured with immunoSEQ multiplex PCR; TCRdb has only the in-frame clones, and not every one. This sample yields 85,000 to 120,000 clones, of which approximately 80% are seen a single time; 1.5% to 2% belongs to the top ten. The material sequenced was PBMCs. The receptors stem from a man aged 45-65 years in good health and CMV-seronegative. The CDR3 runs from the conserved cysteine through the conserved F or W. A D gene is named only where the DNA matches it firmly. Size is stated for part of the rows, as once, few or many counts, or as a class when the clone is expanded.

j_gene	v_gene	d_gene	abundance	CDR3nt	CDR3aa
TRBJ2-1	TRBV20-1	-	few	TGCAGTGCCAAAACCTACAATGAGCAGTTCTTC	CSAKTYNEQFF
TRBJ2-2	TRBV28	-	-	-	CASSSSGQGITRELFF
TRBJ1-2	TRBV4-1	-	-	TGCGCCAGCAGCCAGGCCCAAGAGGGCTTGGACTATGGCTACACCTTC	CASSQAQEGLDYGYTF
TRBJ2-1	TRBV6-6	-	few	TGTGCCAGCCATGTTAGCGCCTCCTACAATGAGCAGTTCTTC	CASHVSASYNEQFF
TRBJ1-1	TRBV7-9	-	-	TGTGCCAGCAGGCCAGCGGCGGCGGGGCCCTCCACTGAAGCTTTCTTT	CASRPAAAGPSTEAFF
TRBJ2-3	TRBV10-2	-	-	TGCGCCACCCAGATGGGGGCGACCACAGATACGCAGTATTTT	CATQMGATTDTQYF
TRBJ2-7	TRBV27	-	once	TGTGCCAGCAGTTTACCCAAAACCTACGAGCAGTACTTC	CASSLPKTYEQYF
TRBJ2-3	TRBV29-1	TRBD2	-	TGCAGCGTTGAAGAAACTAGCGGCAGCACAGATACGCAGTATTTT	CSVEETSGSTDTQYF
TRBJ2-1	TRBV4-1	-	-	TGCGCCAGCAGCCATCGAAACAGGGGACTTAACTCCAATGAGCAGTTCTTC	CASSHRNRGLNSNEQFF
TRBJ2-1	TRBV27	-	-	TGTGCCAGCAGTTTTGGAGACGCCTCCCACAATGAGCAGTTCTTC	CASSFGDASHNEQFF
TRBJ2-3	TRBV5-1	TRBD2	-	TGCGCCAGCACACCTGGGACTAGCGGAGGGTACACAGATACGCAGTATTTT	CASTPGTSGGYTDTQYF
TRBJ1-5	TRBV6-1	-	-	TGTGCCAGCAGTGGCTTGGACAGAAGCAATCAGCCCCAGCATTTT	CASSGLDRSNQPQHF
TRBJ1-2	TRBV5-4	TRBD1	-	TGTGCCAGCAGTCCCGGGACAGGGAATGGCTACACCTTC	CASSPGTGNGYTF
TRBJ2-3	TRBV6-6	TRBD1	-	TGTGCCAGCAGTTACTCGAGACAGGGCGCAGATACGCAGTATTTT	CASSYSRQGADTQYF
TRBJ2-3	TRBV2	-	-	TGTGCCAGCAGTGAACAGGGCCAGGGGCAATCAGATACGCAGTATTTT	CASSEQGQGQSDTQYF
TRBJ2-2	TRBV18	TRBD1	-	TGTGCCAGCTCATCGCAGGGGGCTGGGAACACCGGGGAGCTGTTTTTT	CASSSQGAGNTGELFF
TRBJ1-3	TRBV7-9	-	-	TGTGCCAGCAGCACTAGGTCGACAGGCGTCTCTGGAAACACCATATATTTT	CASSTRSTGVSGNTIYF
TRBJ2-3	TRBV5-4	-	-	TGTGCCAGCAGCCCCCGGGCGACAGTAACAGATACGCAGTATTTT	CASSPRATVTDTQYF
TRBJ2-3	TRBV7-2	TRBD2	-	TGTGCCAGCAGCGCAAGGACTAGCGGGGGTGGAGATACGCAGTATTTT	CASSARTSGGGDTQYF
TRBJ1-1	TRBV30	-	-	TGTGCCTGGAGTCGGGGAATTCTTGGGACTGAAGCTTTCTTT	CAWSRGILGTEAFF
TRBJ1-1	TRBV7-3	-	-	TGTGCCAGCAGCATAACAGGGCTGGGGGGGACTGAAGCTTTCTTT	CASSITGLGGTEAFF
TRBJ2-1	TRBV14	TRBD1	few	TGTGCCAGCAGCCAGTACAGGGGGCTACACAATGAGCAGTTCTTC	CASSQYRGLHNEQFF
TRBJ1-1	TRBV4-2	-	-	TGTGCCAGCAGCCACGCAATCACCAGGGGCGTAACTGAAGCTTTCTTT	CASSHAITRGVTEAFF
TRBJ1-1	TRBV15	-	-	TGTGCCACCAGCAGGTCAGTTTTCGACACTGAAGCTTTCTTT	CATSRSVFDTEAFF
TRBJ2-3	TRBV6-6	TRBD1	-	TGTGCCAGCAGGCCGGGGACAGTGGCAGATACGCAGTATTTT	CASRPGTVADTQYF
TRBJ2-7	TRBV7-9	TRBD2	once	TGTTCCAGCACCGCGGGAGCCTACGAGCAGTACTTC	CSSTAGAYEQYF
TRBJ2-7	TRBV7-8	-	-	TGTGCCAGCAGCTTTAGTGGGCCCTACGAGCAGTACTTC	CASSFSGPYEQYF
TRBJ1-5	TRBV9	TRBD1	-	TGTGCCAGCAGCGGCGGGGGGACAGCTAGCAATCAGCCCCAGCATTTT	CASSGGGTASNQPQHF
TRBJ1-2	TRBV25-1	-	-	TGTGCCAGCAGTGAATTCCAGGGGACGGAATATGGCTACACCTTC	CASSEFQGTEYGYTF
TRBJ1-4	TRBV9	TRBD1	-	TGTGCCAGCAGCGTGGAGACAGGGGTGGGTGAAAAACTGTTTTTT	CASSVETGVGEKLFF
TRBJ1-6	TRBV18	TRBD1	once	TGTGCCAGCTCACCAGGCAGGGGACAGTCACCCCTCCACTTT	CASSPGRGQSPLHF
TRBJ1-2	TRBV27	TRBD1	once	TGTGCCAGCAGTAGGGCAGGGGGCTTGTCTTCTCATGGCTACACCTTC	CASSRAGGLSSHGYTF
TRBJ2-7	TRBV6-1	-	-	TGTGCCAGCAGTGAAGACAGGCGCTTTGGCGAGCAGTACTTC	CASSEDRRFGEQYF
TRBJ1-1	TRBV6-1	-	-	TGTGCCAGCACCCCGGGACACCGAAACACTGAAGCTTTCTTT	CASTPGHRNTEAFF
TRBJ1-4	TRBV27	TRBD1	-	TGTGCCAGCAGTTTCAACAGGGGCAGGGGTGAAAAACTGTTTTTT	CASSFNRGRGEKLFF
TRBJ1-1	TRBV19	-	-	TGTGCCAGTACGGGTGGCTCTCGGTCTGAAGCTTTCTTT	CASTGGSRSEAFF
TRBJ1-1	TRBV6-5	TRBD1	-	TGTGCCAGCAGTTACGCACAGGGGCCCACTGAAGCTTTCTTT	CASSYAQGPTEAFF
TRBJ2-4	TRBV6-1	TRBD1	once	TGTGCCAGCAGACAGGGGATAGCCAAAAACATTCAGTACTTC	CASRQGIAKNIQYF
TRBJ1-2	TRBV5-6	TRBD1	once	TGTGCCAGCAGCTCGGGACAGGCTCGGGGCTACACCTTC	CASSSGQARGYTF
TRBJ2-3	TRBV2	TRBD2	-	TGTGCCAGCAGTGGGACTAGCGGGGACACAGATACGCAGTATTTT	CASSGTSGDTDTQYF
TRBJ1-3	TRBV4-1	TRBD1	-	TGCGCCAGCAGCCAAGTAGCCAGGGGGAAAGGAAACACCATATATTTT	CASSQVARGKGNTIYF
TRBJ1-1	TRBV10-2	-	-	TGCGCCAGCAGTGAGTCAGAGGGCTCTGAAGCTTTCTTT	CASSESEGSEAFF
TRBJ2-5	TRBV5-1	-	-	TGCGCCAGCAGCCTTCGTATATCAGGGTACCAAGAGACCCAGTACTTC	CASSLRISGYQETQYF
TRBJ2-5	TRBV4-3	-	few	TGCGCCAGCAGCCAAGGGACAGCCCAAGAGACCCAGTACTTC	CASSQGTAQETQYF
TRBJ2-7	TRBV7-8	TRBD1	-	TGTGCCAGCGGCCGACAGGGGTTACCCTACGAGCAGTACTTC	CASGRQGLPYEQYF
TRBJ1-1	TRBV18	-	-	TGTGCCAGCGCTCCTGAGGGCTTCACTGAAGCTTTCTTT	CASAPEGFTEAFF
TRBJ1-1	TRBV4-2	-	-	TGTGCCAGCAGCCAAGATAGGTTGGACATGGGGTTGAGCACTGAAGCTTTCTTT	CASSQDRLDMGLSTEAFF